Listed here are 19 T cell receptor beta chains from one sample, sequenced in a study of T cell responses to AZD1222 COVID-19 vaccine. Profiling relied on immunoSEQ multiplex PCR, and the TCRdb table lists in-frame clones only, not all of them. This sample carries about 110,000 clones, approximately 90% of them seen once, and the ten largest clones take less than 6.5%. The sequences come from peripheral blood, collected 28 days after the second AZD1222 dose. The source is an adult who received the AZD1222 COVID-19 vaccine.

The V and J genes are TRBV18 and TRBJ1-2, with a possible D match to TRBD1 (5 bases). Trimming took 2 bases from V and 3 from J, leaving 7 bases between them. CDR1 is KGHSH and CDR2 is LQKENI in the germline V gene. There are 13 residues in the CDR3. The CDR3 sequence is CASSPGADYGYTF. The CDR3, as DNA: TGTGCCAGCTCACCAGGGGCGGACTATGGCTACACCTTC.

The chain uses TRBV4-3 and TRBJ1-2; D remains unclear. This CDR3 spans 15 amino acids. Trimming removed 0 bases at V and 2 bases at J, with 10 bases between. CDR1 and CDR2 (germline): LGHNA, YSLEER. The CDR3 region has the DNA TGCGCCAGCAGCCAAGATCGAGGAGGGAACTATGGCTACACCTTC. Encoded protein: CASSQDRGGNYGYTF.

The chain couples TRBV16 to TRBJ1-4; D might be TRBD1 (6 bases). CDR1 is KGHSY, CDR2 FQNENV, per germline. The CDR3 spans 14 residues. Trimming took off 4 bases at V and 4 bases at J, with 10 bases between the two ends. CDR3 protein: CASSRTGFNEKLFF. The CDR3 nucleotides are TGTGCCAGCAGCCGTACAGGGTTTAATGAAAAACTGTTTTTT.

CDR3 loop: CASSPDRVLGEQYF. CDR3 bases: TGTGCCAGCAGCCCGGACAGGGTTCTGGGCGAGCAGTACTTC. V and J are TRBV7-2 and TRBJ2-7; TRBD1 agrees at 8 bases. CDR3 length equals 14 residues. The ends lost 5 bases at V and 6 bases at J; junction bases unmatched: 9. Germline CDR1 and CDR2: SGHTA and FQGNSA.

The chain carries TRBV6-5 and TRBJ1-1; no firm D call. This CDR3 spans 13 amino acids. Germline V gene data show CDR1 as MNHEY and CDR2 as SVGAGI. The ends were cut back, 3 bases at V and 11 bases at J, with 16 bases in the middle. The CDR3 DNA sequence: TGTGCCAGCAGTTATCAGAGCTGGGGTGCGGCTTTCTTT. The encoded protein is CASSYQSWGAAFF.

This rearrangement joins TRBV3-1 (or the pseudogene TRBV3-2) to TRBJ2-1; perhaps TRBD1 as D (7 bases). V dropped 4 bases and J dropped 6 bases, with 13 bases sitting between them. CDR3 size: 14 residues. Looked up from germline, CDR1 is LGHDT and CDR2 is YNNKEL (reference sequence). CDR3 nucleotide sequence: TGTGCCAGCAGCCGTAGACAGGGAGGCAATGAGCAGTTCTTC. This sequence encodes CASSRRQGGNEQFF.

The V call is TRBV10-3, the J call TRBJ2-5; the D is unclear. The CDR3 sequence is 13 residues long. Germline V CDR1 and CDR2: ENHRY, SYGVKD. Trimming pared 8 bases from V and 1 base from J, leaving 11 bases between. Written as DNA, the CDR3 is TGTGCCATCGGCCTTCAGGCCCAAGAGACCCAGTACTTC. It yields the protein CAIGLQAQETQYF.

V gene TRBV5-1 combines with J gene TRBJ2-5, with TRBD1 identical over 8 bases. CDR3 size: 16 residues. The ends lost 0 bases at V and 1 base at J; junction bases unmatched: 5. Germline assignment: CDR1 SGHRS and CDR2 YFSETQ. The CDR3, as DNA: TGCGCCAGCAGCTTGGACGGGACAGGACCCCAAGAGACCCAGTACTTC. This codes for CASSLDGTGPQETQYF.

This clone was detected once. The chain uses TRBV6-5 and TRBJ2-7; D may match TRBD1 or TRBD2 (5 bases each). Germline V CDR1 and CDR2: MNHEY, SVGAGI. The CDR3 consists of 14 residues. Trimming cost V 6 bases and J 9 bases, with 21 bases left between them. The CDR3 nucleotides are TGTGCCAGCAGCACCGCAGGGAGTTACGAGGGGCAGTACTTC. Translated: CASSTAGSYEGQYF.

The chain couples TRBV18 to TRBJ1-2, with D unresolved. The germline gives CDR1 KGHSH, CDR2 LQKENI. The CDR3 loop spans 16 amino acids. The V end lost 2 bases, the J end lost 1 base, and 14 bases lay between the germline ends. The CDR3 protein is CASSPEWAGDNYGYTF. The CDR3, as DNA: TGTGCCAGCTCACCAGAGTGGGCCGGGGATAACTATGGCTACACCTTC.

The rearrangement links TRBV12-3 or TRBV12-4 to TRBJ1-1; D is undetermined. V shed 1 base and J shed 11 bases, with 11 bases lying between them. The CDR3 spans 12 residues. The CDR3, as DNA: TGTGCCAGCAGTTTAGGGATAGGGCCTGCTTTCTTT. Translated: CASSLGIGPAFF.

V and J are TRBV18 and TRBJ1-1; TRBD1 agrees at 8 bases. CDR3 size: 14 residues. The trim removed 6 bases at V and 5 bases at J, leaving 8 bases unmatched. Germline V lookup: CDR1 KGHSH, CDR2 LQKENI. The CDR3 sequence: CASSLSGGRTEAFF. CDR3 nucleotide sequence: TGTGCCAGCTCCCTATCAGGGGGCAGAACTGAAGCTTTCTTT.

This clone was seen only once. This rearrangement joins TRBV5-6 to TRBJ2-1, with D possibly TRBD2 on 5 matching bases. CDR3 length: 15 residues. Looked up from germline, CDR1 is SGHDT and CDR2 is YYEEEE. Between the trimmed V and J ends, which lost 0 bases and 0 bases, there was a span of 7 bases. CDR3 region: CASSLVGSSYNEQFF. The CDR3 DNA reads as TGTGCCAGCAGCTTGGTAGGGAGCTCCTACAATGAGCAGTTCTTC.

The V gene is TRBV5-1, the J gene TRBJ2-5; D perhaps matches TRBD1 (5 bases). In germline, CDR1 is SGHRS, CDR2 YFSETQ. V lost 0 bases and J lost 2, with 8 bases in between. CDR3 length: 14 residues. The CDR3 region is CASSLVQGQETQYF. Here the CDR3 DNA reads TGCGCCAGCAGCTTGGTTCAGGGTCAAGAGACCCAGTACTTC.

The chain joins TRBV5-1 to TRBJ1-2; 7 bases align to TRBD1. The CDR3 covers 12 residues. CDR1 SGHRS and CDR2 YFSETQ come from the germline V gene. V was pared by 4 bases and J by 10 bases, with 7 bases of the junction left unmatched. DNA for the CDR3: TGCGCCAGCAGCAAAGGGACAGCGAACTACACCTTC. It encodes CASSKGTANYTF.

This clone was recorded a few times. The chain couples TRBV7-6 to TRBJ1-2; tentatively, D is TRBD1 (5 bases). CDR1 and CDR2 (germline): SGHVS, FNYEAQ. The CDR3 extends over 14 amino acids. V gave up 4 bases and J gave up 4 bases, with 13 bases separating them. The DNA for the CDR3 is TGTGCCAGCAGCTCGAAGGCGGGGGGCTATGGCTACACCTTC. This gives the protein CASSSKAGGYGYTF.

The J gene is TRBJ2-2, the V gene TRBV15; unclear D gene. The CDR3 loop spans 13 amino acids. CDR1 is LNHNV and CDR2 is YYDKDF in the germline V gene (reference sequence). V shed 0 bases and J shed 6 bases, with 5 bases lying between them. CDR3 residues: CATSRERPGELFF. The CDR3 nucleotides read TGTGCCACCAGCAGAGAGAGACCCGGGGAGCTGTTTTTT.

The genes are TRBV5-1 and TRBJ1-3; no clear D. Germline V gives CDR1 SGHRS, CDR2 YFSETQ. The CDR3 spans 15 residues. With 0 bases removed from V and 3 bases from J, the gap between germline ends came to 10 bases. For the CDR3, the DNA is TGCGCCAGCAGCTTGGACGGCTTAATTGGAAACACCATATATTTT. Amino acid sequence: CASSLDGLIGNTIYF.

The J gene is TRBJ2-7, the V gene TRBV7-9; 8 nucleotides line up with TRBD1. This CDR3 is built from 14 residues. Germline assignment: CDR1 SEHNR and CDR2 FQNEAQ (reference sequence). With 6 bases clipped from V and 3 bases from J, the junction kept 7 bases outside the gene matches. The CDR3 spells CASRDGQGRYEQYF. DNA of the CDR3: TGTGCCAGCAGAGATGGACAGGGACGCTACGAGCAGTACTTC. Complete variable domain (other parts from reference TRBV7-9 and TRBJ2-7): DTGVSQNPRHKITKRGQNVTFRCDPISEHNRLYWYRQTLGQGPEFLTYFQNEAQLEKSRLLSDRFSAERPKGSFSTLEIQRTEQGDSAMYLCASRDGQGRYEQYFGPGTRLTVT.